Many counts were recorded for the clone carrying this T cell receptor beta chain. This record belongs to a study of T-cell memory formation after mild COVID-19. TCRdb ran MiXCR on the 5' RACE reads and lists one entry per CDR3 protein. The top ten hold around 11% of the sample, which has 44,000 or so distinct CDR3 sequences, 8% to 10% seen once. The CDR3 consists of 14 residues. Per the germline V gene, CDR1 is LGHNA and CDR2 is YNFKEQ. V was shortened by 0 bases and J by 6 bases, with 12 bases between the two germline ends. The source of this sequence is an adult woman who had mild COVID-19 (a few samples of this study predate the infection). Cell type and time point are not known. The sample was PBMCs or a T cell subset sorted from them (not recorded which). The chain has TRBV4-2 and TRBJ2-7; D is unclear. As DNA, the CDR3 is TGTGCCAGCAGCCAAGAGATGCTTCTGGGCGAGCAGTACTTC. Translating it yields CASSQEMLLGEQYF.